The 27 T cell receptor beta chains below were found in one sample sequenced in a study of T-cell reconstitution after alpha-beta-depleted transplantation in children (TCRdb year 2016). Receptor amplification or capture employed PCR. Reads for this sample came from an Illumina HiSeq 2500. TCR library preparation used molecular barcoding, with unique molecular identifiers applied to normalize quantification of the TCRbeta repertoire. TCRdb trimmed public reads at Q25 via fastp, called clones via MiXCR and kept in-frame beta chains. Identical CDR3 proteins give one entry, which carries the most common genes and DNA. This sample holds some 300,000 distinct CDR3 sequences; 6.5% to 9% were observed only once. Around 10% of the sample rests with the top ten. Read against the paper, the sample's treatment or condition label means: allogeneic hematopoietic cell transplantation with graft depleted of TCRalphabeta T cells and CD19 B cells.

Points the paper makes about the study in general: Hyperexpanded clone frequencies declined over subsequent months; after one year, T-cell counts and TCRbeta diversity were mostly attributed to newly produced T cells.

These receptors' targets are unknown. The sample here was peripheral blood, taken 360 days after TCRalphabeta/CD19-depleted stem cell transplant. The receptors shown here come from a female patient aged 2 to 10 who had a stem cell transplant for Fanconi anemia, so the T cells may come from the graft donor.

This clonotype was recorded many times. This sequence joins TRBV4-2 and TRBJ2-7, with D tentatively TRBD1 (6 bases). This CDR3 is 16 amino acids long. Germline CDR1 is LGHNA and CDR2 is YNFKEQ. Trimming left V 5 bases short and J 3 bases short, with 20 bases between. The CDR3 region is CASSSRPGVDFYEQYV. The CDR3 DNA is TGTGCCAGCAGCTCTCGACCAGGGGTGGATTTCTACGAGCAGTACGTC.

This chain uses TRBV4-2 with TRBJ1-1; tentatively, D is TRBD1 (6 bases). The CDR3 length is 16 residues. The germline V gene encodes CDR1 LGHNA and CDR2 YNFKEQ. Trimming removed 1 base from V and 0 bases from J, with 12 bases in between. CDR3 amino acids: CASSQGLQGLNTEAFF. The CDR3 DNA is TGTGCCAGCAGCCAAGGTTTACAGGGCTTGAACACTGAAGCTTTCTTT.

The chain has TRBV6-1 and TRBJ1-2; unclear D gene. There are 18 residues in the CDR3. V was cut by 4 bases and J by 2 bases, with 23 bases left in between. CDR1 and CDR2 (germline): MNHNS, SASEGT. CDR3 sequence reads: CASSGTSGREEVNYGYTF. CDR3 sequence (DNA): TGTGCCAGCAGTGGGACGTCCGGGCGAGAAGAAGTAAACTATGGCTACACCTTC.

The genes are TRBV6-2 or TRBV6-3 and TRBJ2-7, with D uncertain. With 8 bases removed from V and 3 bases from J, the gap between germline ends came to 17 bases. CDR3 size: 14 residues. Per the germline V gene, CDR1 is MNHEY and CDR2 is SVGEGT. In nucleotides, the CDR3 is TGTGCCAGCTCGGACCTAAAGACGGTCTACGAGCAGTACGTC. Translated, it gives CASSDLKTVYEQYV.

This clonotype was picked up many times. This chain joins TRBV27 and TRBJ2-5, with TRBD2 matching over 11 bases. Germline loops: CDR1 MNHEY, CDR2 SMNVEV (reference sequence). CDR3 size: 16 residues. V dropped 5 bases and J dropped 1; count of bases not matched to a gene: 6. In nucleotides, the CDR3 is TGTGCCAGCAGTCCCCTTCTAGCGGGGGGCCAAGAGACCCAGTACTTC. This translates into CASSPLLAGGQETQYF.

This clonotype was counted many times. The V and J genes are TRBV5-1 and TRBJ1-1; D is uncertain. V was pared by 7 bases and J by 0 bases, with 4 bases between. Germline V CDR1 and CDR2: SGHRS, YFSETQ. The CDR3 is made up of 11 amino acids. The CDR3 DNA sequence: TGCGCCAGCCGGCTGAACACTGAAGCTTTCTTT. It translates to CASRLNTEAFF.

The table lists this clonotype with many counts. The rearrangement joins TRBV6-4 to TRBJ2-3, with D perhaps TRBD2 (6 bases). This CDR3 is 14 amino acids long. Germline V gene data show CDR1 as MRHNA and CDR2 as SNTAGT. V lost 6 bases to trimming and J lost 0 bases, with 10 bases between them. This CDR3 reads CASSSGTSTDTQYF. Here the CDR3 DNA reads TGTGCCAGCAGCTCCGGGACTAGCACAGATACGCAGTATTTT.

This sequence joins TRBV20-1 and TRBJ1-4; 11 bases map to TRBD1. Per germline, CDR1 DFQATT and CDR2 SNEGSKA (reference sequence). The V and J ends lost 3 bases and 7 bases, in that order; junction bases with no gene match: 4. CDR3 length: 14 amino acids. The CDR3 sequence is CSARAGQGGEKLFF. The CDR3 region has the DNA TGCAGTGCTAGGGCGGGACAGGGGGGTGAAAAACTGTTTTTT.

Comments on this clonotype: Compared with germline, one end of the junction differs, possibly owing to a read error. The chain uses TRBV10-3 and TRBJ1-5; no firm D call. The CDR3 has 19 residues. Germline CDR1 ENHRY, CDR2 SYGVKD. The CDR3 loop reads CAISESKGTELAGHHPQHF. The CDR3 region has the DNA TGTGCCATCAGTGAGTCAAAGGGAACCGAGCTAGCAGGTCATCACCCCCAGCATTTT.

The chain is built from TRBV14 and TRBJ2-1, with a possible D match to TRBD2 (6 bases). The V and J ends lost 4 bases and 7 bases respectively, with 23 bases between them. This CDR3 has 17 amino acids. Germline CDR1 SGHDN, CDR2 FVKESK. CDR3 region: CASSPRMGGGKENEQFF. Here the CDR3 DNA reads TGTGCCAGCAGCCCAAGGATGGGGGGAGGCAAAGAGAATGAGCAGTTCTTC.

Many counts were recorded for this clonotype. The genes are TRBV7-6 and TRBJ1-6; 9 bases map to TRBD1. The CDR3 is made up of 15 amino acids. CDR1 is SGHVS, CDR2 FNYEAQ, per germline. Trimming took 5 bases from V and 6 from J; bases not matched to a gene: 5. The DNA for the CDR3 is TGTGCCAGCAGCCGTGGGACAGGGAGTAATTCACCCCTCCACTTT. It translates to CASSRGTGSNSPLHF.

This clonotype has just a few counts. The V call is TRBV6-6, the J call TRBJ1-2; possible D gene TRBD1, 5 bases. The V gene lost 2 bases and the J gene lost 13 bases, with 14 bases spanning the gap. Germline CDR1 MNHNY, CDR2 SVGAGI (reference sequence). This CDR3 is 12 amino acids long. The CDR3 region is CASSYERGPPTF. For the CDR3, the DNA is TGTGCCAGCAGTTACGAACGGGGCCCCCCCACCTTC.

This clonotype was seen only a few times. The chain couples TRBV7-2 to TRBJ2-7; TRBD1 matches at 9 bases. Germline CDR1 SGHTA, CDR2 FQGNSA. The V segment lost 5 bases and the J segment 7 bases; nucleotides outside the gene matches: 15. The length of the CDR3 is 16 residues. The CDR3 nucleotides read TGTGCCAGCAGCGGATTACGGGACAGGGCCCACACTGAGCAGTACTTC. Residues: CASSGLRDRAHTEQYF.

There are a few counts of this clonotype. This sequence joins TRBV18 and TRBJ2-3, with 8 bases that match TRBD2. There are 16 residues in the CDR3. The V gene's germline CDR1 is KGHSH and CDR2 LQKENI. Trimming at V came to 5 bases and at J to 2 bases, leaving 9 bases not matched to a gene. The CDR3 sequence is CASSDSRGGTTDTQYF. CDR3 bases: TGTGCCAGCTCAGACAGCCGGGGGGGAACCACAGATACGCAGTATTTT.

This clonotype was counted between two and nine times. V is TRBV18 and J is TRBJ2-1, with D possibly being TRBD2 (6 bases). The germline CDR1 and CDR2 sequences are KGHSH and LQKENI. The CDR3 has 12 amino acids. V lost 9 bases and J lost 7, with 13 bases in between. The CDR3 bases are TGTGCCAGTCGATTTGGGGGGAATGAGCAGTTCTTC. It is translated as CASRFGGNEQFF.

The chain carries TRBV4-1 and TRBJ2-2; 9 bases align to TRBD2. The V segment lost 2 bases and the J segment 6 bases; nucleotides outside the gene matches: 7. Germline V gene lookup returns CDR1 MGHRA and CDR2 YSYEKL. This CDR3 comprises 16 residues. For the CDR3, the DNA is TGCGCCAGCAGCCAACTTGCGGGGGGGCTTGCCGGGGAGCTGTTTTTT. This codes for CASSQLAGGLAGELFF.

The chain carries TRBV10-3 and TRBJ1-4; D unclear. The germline CDR1 and CDR2 sequences are ENHRY and SYGVKD. The CDR3 totals 15 residues. V lost 3 bases and J 0 bases, leaving 8 bases between the germline ends. CDR3 region: CAISDYRTTNEKLFF. DNA for the CDR3: TGTGCCATCAGTGACTATAGGACAACTAATGAAAAACTGTTTTTT.

The chain links TRBV12-3 or TRBV12-4 to TRBJ1-1, with a tentative D call TRBD1 (5 bases). V was shortened by 3 bases and J by 6 bases, with 17 bases between the two germline ends. This CDR3 has 15 residues. The CDR3 region has the DNA TGTGCCAGCAGTTTGGGAGACAGCTACTCTTCTGAAGCTTTCTTT. Translated, it gives CASSLGDSYSSEAFF.

V is TRBV10-3 and J is TRBJ1-2, with TRBD1 matching 9 bases. The CDR3 has 14 residues. Germline CDR1 reads ENHRY; CDR2 reads SYGVKD. Trimming removed 8 bases from V and 8 bases from J; junction bases left unmatched: 12. For the CDR3, the DNA is TGTGCCATCCAGGAGGCGGGACAGGGCGTCGGCTACACCTTC. It translates to CAIQEAGQGVGYTF.

This clonotype has a handful of counts. The CDR3 protein is CASSLSAGEKNQPQHF. In DNA, the CDR3 is TGTGCCAGCAGTTTATCTGCAGGGGAGAAGAATCAGCCCCAGCATTTT. This chain links TRBV27 with TRBJ1-5, with D perhaps matching TRBD1 (6 bases). There are 16 residues in the CDR3. Germline CDR1 and CDR2: MNHEY and SMNVEV (reference sequence). V shed 0 bases and J shed 4 bases, with 13 bases lying between them.

This clonotype was seen a few times. The chain is built from TRBV2 and TRBJ2-7, with D hard to call. Germline loops: CDR1 SNHLY, CDR2 FYNNEI. CDR3 length equals 13 residues. The V end lost 8 bases, the J end lost 5 bases, and 16 bases lay between the germline ends. CDR3 coding DNA: TGTGCCAGCTGGACGGCTCTCCTAGACGAGCAGTACTTC. This codes for CASWTALLDEQYF.

This chain uses TRBV7-9 with TRBJ2-7, with D perhaps assigned TRBD1 or TRBD2 (5 bases each). Germline lookup yields CDR1 SEHNR and CDR2 FQNEAQ (reference sequence). The CDR3 loop spans 10 amino acids. Trimming removed 4 bases at V and 9 bases at J, with 7 bases between. The DNA of the CDR3 is TGTGCCAGCAGCTCCGGGGCGCAGTACTTC. This gives the protein CASSSGAQYF.

In its sample, this clonotype was seen a few times. This rearrangement joins TRBV27 to TRBJ1-2, with a weak D call TRBD1 (5 bases). CDR3 length: 15 amino acids. CDR1 and CDR2 from the germline V gene are MNHEY and SMNVEV (reference sequence). Trimming left V 2 bases short and J 4 bases short, with 14 bases between. The CDR3 region has the DNA TGTGCCAGCAGTTTAAGCACAGGTCCAATCTATGGCTACACCTTC. Its protein is CASSLSTGPIYGYTF.

The V gene is TRBV20-1, the J gene TRBJ2-1; 13 bases map to TRBD2. Per germline, CDR1 DFQATT and CDR2 SNEGSKA (reference sequence). The J segment lost 6 bases and the V segment lost 1 base, leaving 6 bases of the junction unmatched. The CDR3 contains 16 residues. CDR3 sequence (DNA): TGCAGTGCTAGAGCTCGGACTAGCGGGGGCTTCAATGAGCAGTTCTTC. This translates into CSARARTSGGFNEQFF.

The V and J genes are TRBV5-1 and TRBJ1-1, with 12 bases identical to TRBD1. The CDR3 spans 16 residues. With V trimmed by 4 bases and J by 4 bases, 8 bases remained unmatched. Germline lookup yields CDR1 SGHRS and CDR2 YFSETQ. As DNA, the CDR3 is TGCGCCAGCAGCCCCCCGGGACAGGGGGCGGGCACTGAAGCTTTCTTT. It translates to CASSPPGQGAGTEAFF.

This clonotype was seen repeatedly, ten times or more. The V call is TRBV27, the J call TRBJ2-1; 10 bases map to TRBD2. Germline V gene lookup returns CDR1 MNHEY and CDR2 SMNVEV (reference sequence). V lost 4 bases and J lost 11; bases outside the gene matches: 11. CDR3 length: 15 amino acids. CDR3 nucleotide sequence: TGTGCCAGCAGTTCCTTACCCGGGACTAGCGAACAGCAGTTCTTC. This sequence encodes CASSSLPGTSEQQFF.

This clonotype was found many times. The chain recombines TRBV20-1 with TRBJ2-5; no clear D gene. Germline loops: CDR1 DFQATT, CDR2 SNEGSKA (reference sequence). This CDR3 comprises 14 residues. Deletions cut 3 bases from V and 5 bases from J, with 16 bases between. CDR3 DNA: TGCAGTGCTAGGAAGGCGGCTAGTTTTGAGACCCAGTACTTC. This translates into CSARKAASFETQYF.